The entry below describes one T cell receptor (beta chain). The specificity of this receptor is unknown. No per-base quality is available; no much larger clone lies one base away. Participants in the prospective study were enrolled through a virtual design, were aged roughly 18 to 100 years, and lived in some 24 United States geographic areas. In the prospective study, participants were assigned to cohorts based on the clinical history participants reported in a screening survey and a study questionnaire. For ImmuneRACE Cohort 3, a participant was defined as recovered based on two consecutive negative NP/OP PCR tests, clearance by a healthcare professional, or resolution of symptoms. Mobile phlebotomists in the prospective study collected whole blood, serum and a nasopharyngeal or oropharyngeal swab from every participant. Additional blood draws and questionnaires over an approximately two-month period could optionally be provided by prospective study participants. Before DNA extraction, blood samples from the prospective study were shipped at room temperature or frozen.

This sample was included in a study of blood T cell repertoires in COVID-19 (dated by TCRdb to about 2020). Some background on the complete study: Samples from collaborators originated in the United States, Italy and Spain and spanned both the acute and convalescent phases of COVID-19. The sample metadata nearly always contained a de-identified subject ID, COVID-19 status, age in years and sex. The dataset comprised deeply sampled blood TCRbeta repertoires from subjects exposed to, actively infected with, or recovered from COVID-19. The material from the prospective study consisted of cDNA or gDNA derived from T cells, B-cell-depleted T cells, or PBMCs. A freely available public database, intended as a resource for researchers studying the immune response to SARS-CoV-2, is where the repertoires were released. Where HLA class I and class II types were available, the types were taken from metadata supplied by the sample provider, not from assay-based typing. The samples were drawn from two sources: the first 160 participants of the ongoing ImmuneRACE study, and over 1,000 subjects contributed by 6 global collaborators. General conclusions and limits of the study: The amount of clinical and demographic metadata varied by source and participant and was provided uncurated.

TCRbeta CDR3 regions were amplified from genomic DNA using the immunoSEQ Assay, a bias-controlled multiplex PCR. The published analysis was carried out like this. Nucleated cell counts per sample were estimated from amplification of reference gene primers within the assay. To quantify the absolute abundance of each unique TCRbeta CDR3 rearrangement, sequence reads were collapsed and filtered. For each sample, productive Simpson clonality was calculated by taking the square root of Simpson's diversity index across productive rearrangements. What TCRdb holds here is the immuneACCESS table cut down to in-frame rearrangements. Part of the clones is not present; checked against another copy, under half of the missing clones reflect an unresolved V gene, and the others are unexplained. Clonal size and the V and J genes are those of that table, whereas D and trimming came from the DNA. This sample gives some 350,000 clones in total; approximately 90% of them show up just once. In total, the top ten clones hold less than 1.2% of the sample.

For this chain, trimming is 6 bases at the V end and 5 bases at the J end, and the number of junction bases without a gene match is 9. CDR1 and CDR2 are read off the germline V gene as LGHNA and YSLEER. There are 15 amino acids in the CDR3, from cysteine to phenylalanine inclusive. Just the 45-base CDR3 DNA is kept, in frame starting at base 1. This receptor was taken from a man aged 18 to 30 who had recovered from COVID-19. The receptor chain draws on TRBV4-3 and TRBJ2-5, with 10 bases aligning to TRBD2. The sequencing sample was made of PBMCs or T cells enriched from blood (not recorded which). The CDR3 in this case is CASSQRLAGSETQYF. The nucleotide sequence reads as follows: TGCGCCAGCAGTCAGCGACTAGCGGGTTCGGAGACCCAGTACTTC.